This T cell receptor beta chain was retrieved from a study of T cells after yellow fever vaccination. Background on the study: Preparation of fractions with low cell numbers was performed using SMART-Seq v4 Ultra Low Input.

A process of 5'RACE template switching, which added a universal primer site and UMIs, was used to make TCR cDNA. One entry per CDR3 protein, called by TCRdb with MiXCR from the 5' RACE reads. This table holds 500,000 to 650,000 distinct CDR3 sequences, roughly an eighth found once. CDR3 length: 14 amino acids. Germline CDR1 and CDR2: DFQATT and SNEGSKA (reference sequence). Trimming took off 1 base at V and 3 bases at J, with 11 bases between the two ends. Points on this clonotype: Antigen unknown.

Study conclusions and caveats: Clonotypes appearing in both CD4 and CD8 compartments existed, and their share was small. Most primary-vaccination clones reappeared after the booster (approximately 95% CD4, 88% CD8).

The TCR sequence derives from a man aged 25-45 years who received the YFV17D yellow fever vaccine. The sequencing used PBMCs, collected on the day of the yellow fever booster vaccination. The genes are TRBV20-1 and TRBJ2-3; D not certain. The CDR3 region has the DNA TGCAGTGCTAGAGTAGCTGTTCTGACAGATACGCAGTATTTT. Translating it yields CSARVAVLTDTQYF.